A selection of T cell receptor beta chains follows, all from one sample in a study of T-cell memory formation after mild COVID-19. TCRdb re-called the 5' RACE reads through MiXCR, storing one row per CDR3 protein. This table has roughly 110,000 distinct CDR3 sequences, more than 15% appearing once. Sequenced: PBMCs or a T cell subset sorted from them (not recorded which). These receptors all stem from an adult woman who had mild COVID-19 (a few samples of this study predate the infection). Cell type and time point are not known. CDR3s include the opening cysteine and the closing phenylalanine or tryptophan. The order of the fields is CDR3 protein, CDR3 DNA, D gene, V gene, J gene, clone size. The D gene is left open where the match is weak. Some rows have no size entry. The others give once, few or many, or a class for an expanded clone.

CDR3: CASSQELTGGGTDTQYF
DNA: TGCGCCAGCAGCCAGGAACTCACAGGAGGTGGCACAGATACGCAGTATTTT
D: -
V: TRBV4-3
J: TRBJ2-3
size: many

CDR3: CASSPRPGPGNTIYF
DNA: TGTGCCAGCAGCCCCCGACCGGGTCCGGGAAACACCATATATTTT
D: -
V: TRBV13
J: TRBJ1-3
size: few

CDR3: CSVSPTGNTEAFF
DNA: TGCAGCGTCTCCCCTACAGGGAACACTGAAGCTTTCTTT
D: -
V: TRBV29-1
J: TRBJ1-1
size: few

CDR3: CASSLERNTEAFF
DNA: TGTGCCAGCAGTTTGGAGAGGAACACTGAAGCTTTCTTT
D: -
V: TRBV12-3/TRBV12-4
J: TRBJ1-1
size: -

CDR3: CASSSNRVRDTEAFF
DNA: TGTGCCAGCAGCTCAAACAGGGTACGAGACACTGAAGCTTTCTTT
D: -
V: TRBV7-9
J: TRBJ1-1
size: few

CDR3: CASTRWAGDYEQYF
DNA: TGTGCCAGCACCCGGTGGGCGGGAGACTACGAGCAGTACTTC
D: TRBD2
V: TRBV6-5
J: TRBJ2-7
size: few

CDR3: CASSSIGADTQYF
DNA: TGTGCCAGCAGCTCCATTGGGGCAGATACGCAGTATTTT
D: -
V: TRBV7-2
J: TRBJ2-3
size: few

CDR3: CASTLSGYGGTEAFF
DNA: TGTGCCAGCACCCTCTCGGGGTACGGAGGGACTGAAGCTTTCTTT
D: -
V: TRBV12-3/TRBV12-4
J: TRBJ1-1
size: -

CDR3: CASSFHVGGSYEQYF
DNA: TGCGCCAGCAGCTTTCACGTCGGGGGCTCCTACGAGCAGTACTTC
D: -
V: TRBV5-1
J: TRBJ2-7
size: -

CDR3: CASSPFTWESTEAFF
DNA: TGTGCCAGCAGCCCTTTCACGTGGGAGAGCACTGAAGCTTTCTTT
D: -
V: TRBV9
J: TRBJ1-1
size: -

CDR3: CSARDMRGDYEQYF
DNA: TGCAGTGCTAGAGATATGCGGGGGGACTACGAGCAGTACTTC
D: TRBD2
V: TRBV20-1
J: TRBJ2-7
size: many

CDR3: CASSHRDGMSGELFF
DNA: TGTGCCAGCAGCCACCGGGACGGAATGTCCGGGGAGCTGTTTTTT
D: -
V: TRBV5-5
J: TRBJ2-2
size: -

CDR3: CASSDLGLNSDTQYF
DNA: TGTGCCAGCAGTGACCTGGGACTGAATTCAGATACGCAGTATTTT
D: -
V: TRBV12-3/TRBV12-4
J: TRBJ2-3
size: -

CDR3: CASSYGSGTGVEQFF
DNA: TGTGCCAGCAGTTACGGGTCCGGGACAGGGGTCGAGCAGTTCTTC
D: TRBD1
V: TRBV6-5
J: TRBJ2-1
size: once

CDR3: CASSPNRAQPQHF
DNA: TGTGCCAGCAGCCCTAACAGGGCTCAGCCCCAGCATTTT
D: -
V: TRBV27
J: TRBJ1-5
size: -

CDR3: CASSQETGLSDTQYF
DNA: TGCGCCAGCAGCCAAGAAACCGGGCTGTCAGATACGCAGTATTTT
D: -
V: TRBV4-3
J: TRBJ2-3
size: few

CDR3: CASSQETGASSYEQYF
DNA: TGTGCCAGCAGCCAAGAGACAGGGGCGAGCTCCTACGAGCAGTACTTC
D: TRBD1
V: TRBV4-2
J: TRBJ2-7
size: -

CDR3: CASSLLRGPEVNTEAFF
DNA: TGCGCCAGCAGCTTGCTCAGGGGGCCGGAGGTGAACACTGAAGCTTTCTTT
D: TRBD1
V: TRBV5-1
J: TRBJ1-1
size: few

CDR3: CASSQGAGQLDQPQHF
DNA: TGTGCCAGCAGCCAAGGGGCGGGACAGCTGGATCAGCCCCAGCATTTT
D: TRBD1
V: TRBV4-2
J: TRBJ1-5
size: -

CDR3: CASSFRLWTGELFF
DNA: TGTGCCAGTAGTTTTCGCCTTTGGACCGGGGAGCTGTTTTTT
D: -
V: TRBV19
J: TRBJ2-2
size: few

CDR3: CASSLRQGRLGSQAFF
DNA: TGCGCCAGCAGTTTAAGACAGGGAAGACTAGGCAGCCAAGCTTTCTTT
D: TRBD1
V: TRBV5-1
J: TRBJ1-1
size: -

CDR3: CASTPTPMGQYSPLHF
DNA: TGTGCCAGCACCCCGACCCCTATGGGCCAATATTCACCCCTCCACTTT
D: -
V: TRBV28
J: TRBJ1-6
size: few

CDR3: CAVGTGAYEQYF
DNA: TGTGCCGTCGGGACAGGGGCCTACGAGCAGTACTTC
D: TRBD1
V: TRBV24-1
J: TRBJ2-7
size: -

CDR3: CASSPLATHHEQYF
DNA: TGCGCCAGCAGCCCACTAGCCACACACCACGAGCAGTACTTC
D: -
V: TRBV4-1
J: TRBJ2-7
size: few

CDR3: CASSSVPGLVTDTQYF
DNA: TGTGCCAGCAGCTCGGTTCCGGGACTCGTGACGGATACGCAGTATTTT
D: -
V: TRBV7-3
J: TRBJ2-3
size: once

CDR3: CATSSPLRGFGGTEAFF
DNA: TGTGCCACCAGCAGCCCCCTCAGGGGGTTTGGAGGGACTGAAGCTTTCTTT
D: TRBD1
V: TRBV15
J: TRBJ1-1
size: -

CDR3: CASSYPGQGAFGYTF
DNA: TGTGCCAGCAGTTACCCGGGACAGGGGGCTTTTGGCTACACCTTC
D: TRBD1
V: TRBV6-2/TRBV6-3
J: TRBJ1-2
size: -

CDR3: CASSLPGQGAWGRNTEAFF
DNA: TGTGCCAGCAGTTTGCCGGGACAGGGGGCATGGGGGAGGAACACTGAAGCTTTCTTT
D: TRBD1
V: TRBV6-2/TRBV6-3
J: TRBJ1-1
size: -

CDR3: CAISEAGQGTDTQYF
DNA: TGTGCCATCAGTGAGGCGGGACAGGGGACAGATACGCAGTATTTT
D: TRBD1
V: TRBV10-3
J: TRBJ2-3
size: -

CDR3: CASSLDRARRAQYF
DNA: TGTGCCAGCAGCTTAGACAGGGCCCGACGGGCCCAGTACTTC
D: -
V: TRBV7-6
J: TRBJ2-5
size: -

CDR3: CASSPLAGGPPTYNEQFF
DNA: TGTGCCAGCAGCCCTCTAGCGGGAGGGCCCCCCACCTACAATGAGCAGTTCTTC
D: TRBD2
V: TRBV7-2
J: TRBJ2-1
size: few

CDR3: CASSLGGIADSYNEQFF
DNA: TGTGCCAGCAGCTTAGGGGGCATAGCGGACTCCTACAATGAGCAGTTCTTC
D: -
V: TRBV7-8
J: TRBJ2-1
size: few

CDR3: CASSTLGGSTDTQYF
DNA: TGTGCCAGCAGCACGCTGGGCGGAAGCACAGATACGCAGTATTTT
D: -
V: TRBV7-9
J: TRBJ2-3
size: -

CDR3: CASSRTGTEWTEAFF
DNA: TGCGCCAGCAGCCGAACCGGTACTGAATGGACTGAAGCTTTCTTT
D: -
V: TRBV4-1
J: TRBJ1-1
size: few

CDR3: CSARDPDNSPLHF
DNA: TGCAGTGCTAGAGATCCGGATAATTCACCCCTCCACTTT
D: -
V: TRBV20-1
J: TRBJ1-6
size: few

CDR3: CASSLGRVVSGGHSYEQYF
DNA: TGTGCCAGCAGCTTAGGGCGCGTGGTTAGCGGGGGACATTCCTACGAGCAGTACTTC
D: TRBD2
V: TRBV11-2
J: TRBJ2-7
size: -

CDR3: CSVAAAGLEDTQYF
DNA: TGCAGCGTTGCCGCGGCAGGGTTGGAAGATACGCAGTATTTT
D: -
V: TRBV29-1
J: TRBJ2-3
size: few

CDR3: CASSLDNGGEYF
DNA: TGTGCCAGCAGCTTAGACAACGGGGGGGAGTACTTC
D: TRBD2
V: TRBV7-9
J: TRBJ2-7
size: -

CDR3: CASSPVAGGYGYTF
DNA: TGTGCCAGCAGCCCGGTAGCAGGGGGCTATGGCTACACCTTC
D: TRBD1
V: TRBV11-2
J: TRBJ1-2
size: few

CDR3: CATSFTGSYEQYF
DNA: TGTGCCACCAGCTTCACAGGGTCTTACGAGCAGTACTTC
D: -
V: TRBV15
J: TRBJ2-7
size: -

CDR3: CASSPPREGLYNEQFF
DNA: TGTGCCAGCAGCCCCCCTCGGGAGGGCCTTTACAATGAGCAGTTCTTC
D: TRBD2
V: TRBV7-6
J: TRBJ2-1
size: few

CDR3: CASSRLAGSKYEQYF
DNA: TGCGCCAGCAGCAGGCTAGCGGGAAGTAAGTACGAGCAGTACTTC
D: TRBD2
V: TRBV4-3
J: TRBJ2-7
size: few

CDR3: CSALGLVGQYF
DNA: TGCAGTGCTCTTGGACTAGTTGGGCAGTACTTC
D: TRBD2
V: TRBV20-1
J: TRBJ2-7
size: -

CDR3: CASSQDPGLNTEAFF
DNA: TGCGCCAGCAGCCAAGACCCAGGACTGAACACTGAAGCTTTCTTT
D: -
V: TRBV4-1
J: TRBJ1-1
size: few

CDR3: CASRGVHEQYF
DNA: TGCGCCAGCAGAGGGGTCCACGAGCAGTACTTC
D: -
V: TRBV5-1
J: TRBJ2-7
size: few

CDR3: CASSQDRLAVNNEQFF
DNA: TGCGCCAGCAGCCAGGACCGACTAGCGGTTAACAATGAGCAGTTCTTC
D: TRBD2
V: TRBV4-3
J: TRBJ2-1
size: few

CDR3: CASSHSTGNEQYF
DNA: TGCGCCAGCAGCCACTCAACGGGAAACGAGCAGTACTTC
D: -
V: TRBV4-3
J: TRBJ2-7
size: few

CDR3: CASREQGTNTEAFF
DNA: TGTGCCAGCAGAGAACAAGGCACGAACACTGAAGCTTTCTTT
D: -
V: TRBV6-6
J: TRBJ1-1
size: few

CDR3: CASSQGLERVLNEQFF
DNA: TGTGCCAGCAGCCAGGGTTTGGAGCGGGTTCTCAATGAGCAGTTCTTC
D: -
V: TRBV3-1
J: TRBJ2-1
size: few